A selection of T cell receptor beta chains follows, all from one sample in a study of blood T cells in healthy people across ages. TCRdb itself ran the 5' RACE reads through MiXCR, one entry per CDR3 protein. The sample contains approximately 880,000 distinct CDR3 sequences, 48% of which appear only once. The source material was blood. The receptors stem from a man aged 30 to 39 in good health. The CDR3 runs from the conserved cysteine through the conserved F or W. A D gene is named only where the DNA matches it firmly. Clone size, where shown, is once, few, many, or a class for clones that have expanded.

j_call v_call clone_size d_call cdr3_aa cdr3_nt
TRBJ2-3 TRBV4-2 few TRBD1 CASSQDGTASTDTQYF TGTGCCAGCAGCCAAGATGGGACAGCTAGCACAGATACGCAGTATTTT
TRBJ2-3 TRBV2 . TRBD1 CASSTRTGAADTQYF TGTGCCAGCAGTACCCGGACAGGGGCAGCGGATACGCAGTATTTT
TRBJ1-1 TRBV20-1 . . CSAREEDLNTEAFF TGCAGTGCTAGAGAGGAAGATCTGAACACTGAAGCTTTCTTT
TRBJ2-5 TRBV7-8 few . CASSSHRETQYF TGTGCCAGCAGCTCCCATCGGGAGACCCAGTACTTC
TRBJ2-1 TRBV11-3 . . CASSRRSESGYNEQFF TGTGCCAGCAGCCGGCGATCAGAATCGGGTTACAATGAGCAGTTCTTC
TRBJ1-5 TRBV7-2 . TRBD1 CASSYGQATQPQHF TGTGCCAGCAGTTACGGACAGGCCACTCAGCCCCAGCATTTT
TRBJ2-1 TRBV5-1 once . CASSFGFEQFF TGCGCCAGCAGCTTTGGTTTTGAGCAGTTCTTC
TRBJ1-1 TRBV7-9 few . CASSSRVGNTEAFF TGTGCCAGCAGCTCTAGGGTGGGGAACACTGAAGCTTTCTTT
TRBJ2-1 TRBV2 . . CASEAVHTGSYNEQFF TGTGCCTCCGAAGCGGTCCATACCGGCTCCTACAATGAGCAGTTCTTC
TRBJ2-5 TRBV4-1 . TRBD1 CASSLSGGTDGETQYF TGCGCCAGCAGCCTCAGTGGTGGGACAGACGGAGAGACCCAGTACTTC
TRBJ2-1 TRBV2 . TRBD2 CASKEGTSGSDEQFF TGTGCCAGCAAGGAGGGGACTAGCGGGAGCGATGAGCAGTTCTTC
TRBJ2-2 TRBV6-2/TRBV6-3 . TRBD1 CASTGGWNTGELFF TGTGCCAGCACAGGGGGCTGGAACACCGGGGAGCTGTTTTTT
TRBJ1-1 TRBV7-2 . . CASRQGGGRLGEAFF TGTGCCAGCAGACAGGGTGGGGGGCGTCTAGGTGAAGCTTTCTTT
TRBJ2-1 TRBV20-1 few . CSPIQGNEQFF TGCAGTCCGATTCAGGGCAATGAGCAGTTCTTC
TRBJ1-2 TRBV7-9 . TRBD1 CASSLDRTGGYTF TGTGCCAGCAGCTTAGACCGGACAGGGGGCTACACCTTC
TRBJ2-1 TRBV28 . TRBD2 CASSPRDWGGSEQFF TGTGCCAGCAGCCCCCGGGACTGGGGGGGGTCTGAGCAGTTCTTC
TRBJ2-3 TRBV6-6 . . CASNALGSTDTQYF TGTGCCAGCAATGCCTTGGGGAGCACAGATACGCAGTATTTT
TRBJ1-2 TRBV14 . . CASSQVSGGRGYTF TGTGCCAGCAGCCAAGTTAGTGGTGGACGCGGCTACACCTTC
TRBJ2-1 TRBV5-4 few . CASSLYTGVNNEQFF TGTGCCAGCAGCTTGTACACCGGGGTGAACAATGAGCAGTTCTTC
TRBJ2-1 TRBV3-1 . TRBD2 CASSQVRLAGVNEQFF TGTGCCAGCAGCCAAGTTCGACTAGCGGGGGTGAATGAGCAGTTCTTC
TRBJ2-7 TRBV28 many . CASKGSLVYEQYF TGTGCCAGCAAGGGATCCTTAGTCTACGAGCAGTACTTC
TRBJ2-1 TRBV7-9 few . CASSLLVGDHEQFF TGTGCCAGCAGCTTACTAGTAGGGGACCATGAGCAGTTCTTC
TRBJ2-2 TRBV27 . . CASSLDENTGELFF TGTGCCAGCAGTTTAGATGAAAATACCGGGGAGCTGTTTTTT
TRBJ1-5 TRBV12-2 . . CASRLGDRHQPQHF TGTGCAAGTCGCTTAGGGGACAGGCATCAGCCCCAGCATTTT
TRBJ1-4 TRBV3-1 few . CASSHGTTNEKLFF TGTGCCAGCAGCCACGGGACAACGAATGAAAAACTGTTTTTT
TRBJ1-4 TRBV27 . . CASRRQVGNEKLFF TGTGCCAGCAGGCGACAGGTCGGAAATGAAAAACTGTTTTTT
TRBJ2-5 TRBV20-1 . TRBD2 CSAAGTSGHQETQYF TGCAGTGCTGCTGGGACTAGCGGGCACCAAGAGACCCAGTACTTC
TRBJ2-1 TRBV6-5 . TRBD2 CASSLLAGGIYNEQFF TGTGCCAGCAGCCTACTAGCGGGGGGCATCTACAATGAGCAGTTCTTC
TRBJ1-5 TRBV4-1 . . CASSQDGGPRQPQHF TGCGCCAGCAGCCAAGATGGGGGCCCGAGGCAGCCCCAGCATTTT
TRBJ1-4 TRBV4-1 . . CASSQTSQATNEKLFF TGCGCCAGCAGCCAAACCTCCCAGGCAACTAATGAAAAACTGTTTTTT
TRBJ2-7 TRBV27 . . CASSVGGPTYEQYF TGTGCCAGCAGTGTCGGGGGACCTACCTACGAGCAGTACTTC
TRBJ1-1 TRBV7-2 . TRBD1 CASSSKGAMNTEAFF TGTGCCAGCAGCTCGAAGGGGGCCATGAACACTGAAGCTTTCTTT